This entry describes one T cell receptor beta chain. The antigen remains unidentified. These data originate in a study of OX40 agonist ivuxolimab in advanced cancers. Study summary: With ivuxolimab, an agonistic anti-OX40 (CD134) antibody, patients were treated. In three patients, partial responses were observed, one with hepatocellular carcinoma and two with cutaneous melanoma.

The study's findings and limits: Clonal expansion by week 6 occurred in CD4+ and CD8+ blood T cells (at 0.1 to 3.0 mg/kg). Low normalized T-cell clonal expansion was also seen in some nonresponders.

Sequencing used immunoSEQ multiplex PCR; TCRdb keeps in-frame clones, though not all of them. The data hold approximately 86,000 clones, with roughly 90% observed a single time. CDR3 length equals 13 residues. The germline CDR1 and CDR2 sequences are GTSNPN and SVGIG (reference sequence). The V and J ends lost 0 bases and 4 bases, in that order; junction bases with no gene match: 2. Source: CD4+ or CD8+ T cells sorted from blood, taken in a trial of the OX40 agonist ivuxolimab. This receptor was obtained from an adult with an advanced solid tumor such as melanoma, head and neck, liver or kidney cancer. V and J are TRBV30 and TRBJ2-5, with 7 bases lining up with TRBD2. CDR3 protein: CAWSVPGGETQYF. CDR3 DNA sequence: TGTGCCTGGAGTGTACCGGGGGGAGAGACCCAGTACTTC.